The clone carrying this T cell receptor (beta chain) is classed as medium-sized. What it recognizes is unknown. CDR1 and CDR2 (germline): MDHEN, SYDVKM. The CDR3 extends over 16 amino acids. The ends were cut back, 5 bases at V and 1 base at J, with 17 bases in the middle. The record originates from a study of CD8 T cell repertoires and HIV-1 epitope variants. About the study: T cells were cultured for 10 days with cytokines added on days 3 and 7. 1M T cells were kept uncultured as a baseline.

Only in-frame clones appear in the TCRdb table, and some are missing; sequencing was by immunoSEQ multiplex PCR. Among tens of thousands of clones listed, 74% were seen once. The study's findings and limits: Most of the nine antigen-specific clonotypes appeared cross-reactive to autologous or escape variants. Five clonotypes recognized Nef KF9, one HW9, none TAALDMSHF.

The sequencing sample was made of uncultured baseline CD8+ T cells from peripheral blood mononuclear cells (PBMCs). The chain employs TRBV28 and TRBJ1-2; no firm D call. The clonotype was recovered from a male donor with HIV. As DNA, the CDR3 is TGTGCCAGCAGTCTCATGCCCCTGGACTATAACTATGGCTACACCTTC. Protein product: CASSLMPLDYNYGYTF.